These 26 T cell receptor beta chains originate from one sample sequenced in a study of blood T cell repertoires in COVID-19. Assay used: immunoSEQ multiplex PCR; TCRdb lists only in-frame clones, some missing. The repertoire holds some 330,000 clones, around 89% seen once, with approximately 4% in the top ten. The sample comprised peripheral blood. Receptors originate from a woman in her 50s with active or convalescent COVID-19.

The chain has TRBV11-1 and TRBJ2-3; D possibly corresponds to TRBD1 (6 bases). Germline values: CDR1 SGHAT, CDR2 FQDESV (reference sequence). Trimming took off 5 bases at V and 1 base at J, with 10 bases between the two ends. The CDR3 length is 14 residues. CDR3 sequence reads: CASSPHRGTDTQYF. The CDR3 DNA is TGTGCCAGCAGCCCCCACAGGGGCACAGATACGCAGTATTTT. The full variable domain, with the rest looked up from reference TRBV11-1 and TRBJ2-3, is EAEVAQSPRYKITEKSQAVAFWCDPISGHATLYWYRQILGQGPELLVQFQDESVVDDSQLPKDRFSAERLKGVDSTLKIQPAELGDSAMYLCASSPHRGTDTQYFGPGTRLTVL.

The chain couples TRBV7-2 to TRBJ2-2; 12 bases are a match to TRBD2. With V trimmed by 5 bases and J by 5 bases, 12 bases remained unmatched. Germline V CDR1 and CDR2: SGHTA, FQGNSA. This CDR3 spans 18 amino acids. CDR3 in amino acids: CASSPRLAGALWTGELFF. The CDR3, as DNA: TGTGCCAGCAGCCCCAGACTAGCGGGGGCCTTATGGACCGGGGAGCTGTTTTTT.

The chain carries TRBV7-9 and TRBJ1-4; 11 bases match TRBD1. V lost 0 bases and J lost 8; bases outside the gene matches: 5. Per germline, CDR1 SEHNR and CDR2 FQNEAQ (reference sequence). The CDR3 extends over 16 amino acids. The CDR3 region has the DNA TGTGCCAGCAGCTTAGCGGACAGGGGGCTGAGGGAAAAACTGTTTTTT. This gives the protein CASSLADRGLREKLFF.

The chain employs TRBV29-1 and TRBJ2-7; 7 bases fit TRBD2. The CDR3 sequence is 13 residues long. Germline trimming cut 5 bases from V and 5 bases from J; bases unmatched to any gene: 9. CDR1 and CDR2 (germline): SQVTM, ANQGSEA. The CDR3 nucleotides are TGCAGCGTTAGGGGCGGGAGTCTGGACGAGCAGTACTTC. Translation gives CSVRGGSLDEQYF.

The V and J genes are TRBV6-5 and TRBJ1-1, with TRBD1 matching over 8 bases. Germline CDR1 and CDR2: MNHEY and SVGAGI. This CDR3 comprises 14 residues. The ends lost 7 bases at V and 6 bases at J; junction bases unmatched: 10. CDR3 bases: TGTGCCAGCACGGTCGGGACAGGTTTCCCTGAAGCTTTCTTT. Translating gives CASTVGTGFPEAFF.

The V call is TRBV7-9, the J call TRBJ1-2, with TRBD1 matching over 8 bases. Trimming took 4 bases from V and 6 from J; bases not matched to a gene: 13. This CDR3 region has 16 residues. CDR1 and CDR2 (germline): SEHNR, FQNEAQ (reference sequence). The CDR3 loop is CASSSLKGQGADGYTF. CDR3 nucleotides: TGTGCCAGCAGCTCGCTAAAAGGGCAGGGGGCGGATGGCTACACCTTC.

The chain combines TRBV5-1 with TRBJ2-7, with TRBD1 as a possible D gene (5 bases). This CDR3 contains 14 residues. The ends were cut back, 4 bases at V and 7 bases at J, with 18 bases in the middle. The V gene's germline CDR1 is SGHRS and CDR2 YFSETQ. CDR3 in amino acids: CASSPSDNTDEQYF. CDR3 in DNA: TGCGCCAGCAGCCCCTCGGACAATACTGATGAGCAGTACTTC.

This chain uses TRBV11-2 with TRBJ2-7; 13 bases are a match to TRBD2. After removal of 1 base from V and 3 bases from J, the junction contained 12 bases not matched to a gene. Germline CDR1 and CDR2: SGHAT and FQNNGV. The CDR3 consists of 19 residues. CDR3 sequence: CASSLVFQGTSGKSYEQYF. As DNA, the CDR3 is TGTGCCAGCAGCTTAGTATTCCAAGGGACTAGCGGGAAGAGCTACGAGCAGTACTTC.

The rearrangement uses TRBV28 and TRBJ1-5; TRBD1 agrees at 7 bases. The CDR3 covers 15 residues. V dropped 5 bases and J dropped 5; count of bases not matched to a gene: 9. Looked up from germline, CDR1 is MDHEN and CDR2 is SYDVKM. The CDR3 region has the DNA TGTGCCAGCAGTATAGACAGGGACTTTGATCAGCCCCAGCATTTT. Protein product: CASSIDRDFDQPQHF.

This clone was detected only once. In DNA, the CDR3 is TGTGCCAGCAGCGAACAGGGAATCGACTATGGCTACACCTTC. Protein product: CASSEQGIDYGYTF. The chain couples TRBV7-9 to TRBJ1-2; TRBD1 is a possible D gene (6 bases). CDR3 length equals 14 residues. Germline V CDR1 and CDR2: SEHNR, FQNEAQ (reference sequence). Trimming took 5 bases from V and 3 from J, leaving 13 bases between them.

The chain combines TRBV7-9 with TRBJ1-1; TRBD1 agrees at 11 bases. Losses at the gene ends were 4 bases for V and 4 bases for J; bases not matched to a gene: 11. CDR1 SEHNR and CDR2 FQNEAQ come from the germline V gene (reference sequence). This CDR3 region has 17 residues. CDR3 residues: CASSSGQGAGLSTEAFF. CDR3 sequence (DNA): TGTGCCAGCAGCTCCGGACAGGGGGCTGGCCTAAGCACTGAAGCTTTCTTT.

The rearrangement uses TRBV6-2 or TRBV6-3 and TRBJ1-5, with D maybe TRBD1 (5 bases). This CDR3 contains 14 residues. The V and J ends lost 2 bases and 0 bases respectively, with 5 bases between them. Germline loops: CDR1 MNHEY, CDR2 SVGEGT. The CDR3 reads CASSYRGSNQPQHF. The CDR3 DNA reads as TGTGCCAGCAGTTACAGGGGTAGCAATCAGCCCCAGCATTTT.

This clone was seen just once. This sequence joins TRBV30 and TRBJ1-5, with 10 bases fitting TRBD1. The V segment lost 0 bases and the J segment 0 bases; nucleotides outside the gene matches: 11. Germline CDR1 is GTSNPN and CDR2 is SVGIG (reference sequence). The CDR3 has 19 amino acids. This CDR3 reads CAWSVPRTGGLYSNQPQHF. The CDR3 DNA sequence: TGTGCCTGGAGTGTGCCCCGGACAGGGGGTCTTTATAGCAATCAGCCCCAGCATTTT.

The chain is built from TRBV24-1 and TRBJ2-1; D is unresolved. CDR3 length: 15 residues. The V end was cut by 3 bases, the J end by 6 bases, with 14 bases between. Germline V gives CDR1 KGHDR, CDR2 SFDVKD. This CDR3 reads CATSDPHTASNEQFF. DNA for the CDR3: TGTGCCACCAGTGATCCGCATACAGCCAGCAATGAGCAGTTCTTC.

V gene TRBV2 combines with J gene TRBJ1-6; a weak D match, TRBD1 (5 bases). V was trimmed by 3 bases and J by 8 bases, leaving 11 bases between them. Germline CDR1 is SNHLY and CDR2 is FYNNEI. The CDR3 contains 14 residues. CDR3 region: CASSDRAPDSPLHF. CDR3 DNA sequence: TGTGCCAGCAGTGACAGGGCTCCCGATTCACCCCTCCACTTT.

V is TRBV5-1 and J is TRBJ2-7; D uncertain. CDR3 length: 11 amino acids. The germline gives CDR1 SGHRS, CDR2 YFSETQ. Trimming shortened V by 4 bases and J by 3 bases, and 5 bases separated the two germline ends. CDR3 DNA sequence: TGCGCCAGCAGCGCCAGCTACGAGCAGTACTTC. Translating it yields CASSASYEQYF.

The gene calls are TRBV6-2 or TRBV6-3 and TRBJ1-5; D gene uncertain. V was shortened by 4 bases and J by 4 bases, with 5 bases between the two germline ends. Germline values: CDR1 MNHEY, CDR2 SVGEGT. This CDR3 region has 12 residues. CDR3 region: CASSFPNQPQHF. CDR3 sequence (DNA): TGTGCCAGCAGTTTCCCAAATCAGCCCCAGCATTTT.

The chain carries TRBV5-1 and TRBJ2-6; D possibly corresponds to TRBD1 (6 bases). The length of the CDR3 is 17 residues. Trimming shortened V by 1 base and J by 0 bases, and 11 bases separated the two germline ends. Germline CDR1 reads SGHRS; CDR2 reads YFSETQ. The CDR3 sequence: CASSLRGQSSGANVLTF. The CDR3 bases are TGCGCCAGCAGCTTGAGGGGACAAAGCTCTGGGGCCAACGTCCTGACTTTC.

This chain links TRBV4-3 with TRBJ2-7; D unresolved. With 1 base removed from V and 5 bases from J, the gap between germline ends came to 9 bases. CDR3 length: 13 residues. The germline V gene encodes CDR1 LGHNA and CDR2 YSLEER. CDR3 bases: TGCGCCAGCAGCCAAGTTGTCCGGGACGAGCAGTACTTC. As protein: CASSQVVRDEQYF.

The rearrangement links TRBV7-3 to TRBJ1-6; 8 nucleotides agree with TRBD1. Germline lookup yields CDR1 SGHTA and CDR2 FQGTGA. V lost 5 bases to trimming and J lost 10 bases; unmatched junction nucleotides: 10. The CDR3 is made up of 15 amino acids. The CDR3 loop reads CASSASGTGGSPLHF. The CDR3 DNA follows: TGTGCCAGCAGCGCCTCCGGGACAGGAGGCTCACCCCTCCACTTT.

The chain combines TRBV28 with TRBJ1-1, with D maybe TRBD1 (6 bases). Germline CDR1 reads MDHEN; CDR2 reads SYDVKM. V was shortened by 5 bases and J by 0 bases, with 16 bases between the two germline ends. The CDR3 consists of 16 residues. CDR3: CASSVSRGGVNTEAFF. In nucleotides, the CDR3 is TGTGCCAGCAGTGTCTCTCGAGGGGGTGTGAACACTGAAGCTTTCTTT. The complete variable domain, with remaining parts taken from reference TRBV28 and TRBJ1-1, reads DVKVTQSSRYLVKRTGEKVFLECVQDMDHENMFWYRQDPGLGLRLIYFSYDVKMKEKGDIPEGYSVSREKKERFSLILESASTNQTSMYLCASSVSRGGVNTEAFFGQGTRLTVV.

For the CDR3, the DNA is TGCGCCAGCAGCATGGACGGCTCCTACGAGCAGTACTTC. Protein: CASSMDGSYEQYF. The chain couples TRBV5-1 to TRBJ2-7; no firm D call. Germline CDR1 SGHRS, CDR2 YFSETQ. Trimming left V 4 bases short and J 0 bases short, with 8 bases between. The CDR3 sequence is 13 residues long.

V and J are TRBV2 and TRBJ1-3; 9 nucleotides line up with TRBD1. Germline V gene data show CDR1 as SNHLY and CDR2 as FYNNEI. This CDR3 is 13 amino acids long. V lost 11 bases to trimming and J lost 2 bases; unmatched junction nucleotides: 4. The CDR3 here is CAGGDRAGNTIYF. CDR3 nucleotide sequence: TGTGCCGGTGGGGACAGGGCTGGAAACACCATATATTTT. Looking up the rest from reference TRBV2 and TRBJ1-3 gives the full variable domain: EPEVTQTPSHQVTQMGQEVILRCVPISNHLYFYWYRQILGQKVEFLVSFYNNEISEKSEIFDDQFSVERPDGSNFTLKIRSTKLEDSAMYFCAGGDRAGNTIYFGEGSWLTVV.

The chain joins TRBV18 to TRBJ2-2; 9 bases agree with TRBD1. V trimming: 3 bases; J trimming: 3 bases; junction bases outside the gene matches: 5. CDR1 KGHSH and CDR2 LQKENI come from the germline V gene. The CDR3 is made up of 16 amino acids. The CDR3 nucleotides read TGTGCCAGCTCACCCTTACAGGGGGCGGACACCGGGGAGCTGTTTTTT. Protein: CASSPLQGADTGELFF.

The rearrangement links TRBV4-3 to TRBJ1-6, with TRBD1 matching over 8 bases. CDR1 and CDR2 from the germline V gene are LGHNA and YSLEER. The CDR3 spans 14 residues. With V trimmed by 4 bases and J by 8 bases, 4 bases remained unmatched. In nucleotides, the CDR3 is TGCGCCAGCAGCCGAGGACAGGGACATTCACCCCTCCACTTT. Its protein product is CASSRGQGHSPLHF.

The chain is built from TRBV28 and TRBJ2-4; D is perhaps TRBD2 (5 bases). Trimming removed 3 bases at V and 2 bases at J, with 8 bases between. Germline values: CDR1 MDHEN, CDR2 SYDVKM. The CDR3 consists of 14 residues. CDR3 nucleotide sequence: TGTGCCAGCAGTTTCGAGGGAACCAAAAACATTCAGTACTTC. Protein product: CASSFEGTKNIQYF.